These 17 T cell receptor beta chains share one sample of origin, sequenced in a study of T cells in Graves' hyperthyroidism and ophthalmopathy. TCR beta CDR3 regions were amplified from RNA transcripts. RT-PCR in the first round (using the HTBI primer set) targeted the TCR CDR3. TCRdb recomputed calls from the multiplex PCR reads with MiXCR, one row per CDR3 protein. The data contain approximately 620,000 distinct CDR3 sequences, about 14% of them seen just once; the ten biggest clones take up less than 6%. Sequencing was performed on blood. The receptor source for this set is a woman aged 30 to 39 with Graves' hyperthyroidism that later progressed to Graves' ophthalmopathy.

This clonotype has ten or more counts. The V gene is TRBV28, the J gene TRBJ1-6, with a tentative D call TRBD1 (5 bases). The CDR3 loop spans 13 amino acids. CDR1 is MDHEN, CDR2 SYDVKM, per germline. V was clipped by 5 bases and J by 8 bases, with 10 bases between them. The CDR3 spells CASSATGDSPLHF. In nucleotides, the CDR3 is TGTGCCAGCAGTGCGACGGGGGATTCACCCCTCCACTTT.

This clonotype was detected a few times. The CDR3 reads CASSAKFRDSQETQYF. The CDR3 DNA reads TGTGCCAGCAGCGCAAAATTCCGGGACAGTCAAGAGACCCAGTACTTC. J is TRBJ2-5 and V is TRBV13, with 7 bases lining up with TRBD1. There are 16 residues in the CDR3. CDR1 PRHDT and CDR2 FYEKMQ come from the germline V gene (reference sequence). V lost 5 bases to trimming and J lost 2 bases; unmatched junction nucleotides: 11.

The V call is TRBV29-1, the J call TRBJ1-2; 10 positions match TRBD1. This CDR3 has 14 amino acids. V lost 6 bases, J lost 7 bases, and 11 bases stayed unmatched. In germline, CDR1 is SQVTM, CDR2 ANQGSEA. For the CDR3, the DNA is TGCAGCGTAGACAGACAGGGGGCGAGGAGTGGCTACACCTTC. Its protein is CSVDRQGARSGYTF. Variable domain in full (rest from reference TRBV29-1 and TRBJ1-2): SAVISQKPSRDICQRGTSLTIQCQVDSQVTMMFWYRQQPGQSLTLIATANQGSEATYESGFVIDKFPISRPNLTFSTLTVSNMSPEDSSIYLCSVDRQGARSGYTFGSGTRLTVV.

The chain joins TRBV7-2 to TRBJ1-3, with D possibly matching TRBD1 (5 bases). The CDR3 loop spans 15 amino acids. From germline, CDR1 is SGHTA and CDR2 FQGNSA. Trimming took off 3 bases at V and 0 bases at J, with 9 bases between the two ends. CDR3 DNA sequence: TGTGCCAGCAGCTTCGGCGGGACCTCTGGAAACACCATATATTTT. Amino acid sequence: CASSFGGTSGNTIYF.

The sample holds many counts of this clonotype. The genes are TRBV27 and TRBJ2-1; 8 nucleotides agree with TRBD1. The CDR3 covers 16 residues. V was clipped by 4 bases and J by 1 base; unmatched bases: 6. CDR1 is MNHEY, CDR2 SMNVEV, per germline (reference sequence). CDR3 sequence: CASSSSTGGSYNEQFF. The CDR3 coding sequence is TGTGCCAGCAGTTCATCAACAGGGGGTTCCTACAATGAGCAGTTCTTC.

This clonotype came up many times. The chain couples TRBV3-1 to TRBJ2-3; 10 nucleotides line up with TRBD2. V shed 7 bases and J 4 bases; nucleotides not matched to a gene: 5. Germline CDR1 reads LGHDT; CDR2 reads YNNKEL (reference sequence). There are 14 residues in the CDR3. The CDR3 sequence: CASTLAGVADTQYF. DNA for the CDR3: TGTGCCAGCACCCTAGCGGGAGTAGCAGATACGCAGTATTTT.

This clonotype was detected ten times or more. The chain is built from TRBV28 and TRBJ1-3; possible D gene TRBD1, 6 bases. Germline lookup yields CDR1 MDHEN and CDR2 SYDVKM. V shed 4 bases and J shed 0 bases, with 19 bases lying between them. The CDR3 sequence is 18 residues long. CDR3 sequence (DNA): TGTGCCAGCAGTTCGGCGGACAGCCCAAACTTCTCTGGAAACACCATATATTTT. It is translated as CASSSADSPNFSGNTIYF.

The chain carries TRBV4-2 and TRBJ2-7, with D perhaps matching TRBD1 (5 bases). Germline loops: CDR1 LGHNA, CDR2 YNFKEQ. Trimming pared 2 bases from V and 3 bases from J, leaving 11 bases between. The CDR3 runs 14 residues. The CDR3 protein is CASSQSPQGYEQYF. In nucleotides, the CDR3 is TGTGCCAGCAGCCAATCCCCCCAGGGCTACGAGCAGTACTTC.

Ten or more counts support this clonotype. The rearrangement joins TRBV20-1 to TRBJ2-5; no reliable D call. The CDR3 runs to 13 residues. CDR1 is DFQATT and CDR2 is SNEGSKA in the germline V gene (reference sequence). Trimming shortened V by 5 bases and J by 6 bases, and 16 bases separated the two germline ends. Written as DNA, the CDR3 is TGCAGTGCTGTATACCCCCAAGGGAAGACCCAGTACTTC. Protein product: CSAVYPQGKTQYF.

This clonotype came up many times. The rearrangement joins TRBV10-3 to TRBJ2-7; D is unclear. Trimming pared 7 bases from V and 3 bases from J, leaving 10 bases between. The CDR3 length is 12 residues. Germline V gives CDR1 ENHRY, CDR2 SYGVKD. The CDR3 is CAIITAVYEQYF. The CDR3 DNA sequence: TGTGCCATCATTACGGCAGTCTACGAGCAGTACTTC.

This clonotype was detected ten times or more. The CDR3 loop reads CASSRLSNTGELFF. CDR3 DNA: TGTGCCAGCAGTAGGCTCTCGAACACCGGGGAGCTGTTTTTT. This chain connects TRBV12-3 or TRBV12-4 to TRBJ2-2, with D unclear. V lost 5 bases and J lost 0, with 7 bases in between. The CDR3 runs 14 residues.

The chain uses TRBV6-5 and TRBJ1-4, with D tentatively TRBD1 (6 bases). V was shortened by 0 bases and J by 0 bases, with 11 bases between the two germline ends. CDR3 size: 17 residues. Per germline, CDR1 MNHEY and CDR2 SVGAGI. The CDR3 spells CASSYSTGVATNEKLFF. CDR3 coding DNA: TGTGCCAGCAGTTACTCGACAGGAGTAGCAACTAATGAAAAACTGTTTTTT.

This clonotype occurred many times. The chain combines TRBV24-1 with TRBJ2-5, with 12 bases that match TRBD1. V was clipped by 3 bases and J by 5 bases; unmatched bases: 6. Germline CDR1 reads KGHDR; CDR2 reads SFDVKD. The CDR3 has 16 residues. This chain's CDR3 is CATSDRGQGAGETQYF. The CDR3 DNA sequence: TGTGCCACCAGTGATCGGGGACAGGGGGCTGGGGAGACCCAGTACTTC.

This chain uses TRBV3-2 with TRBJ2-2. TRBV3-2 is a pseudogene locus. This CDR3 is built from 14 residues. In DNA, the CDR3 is TGTGCCAGCAGCCAAGGAACCGTGTCCGGGGAGCTGTTTTTT. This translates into CASSQGTVSGELFF.

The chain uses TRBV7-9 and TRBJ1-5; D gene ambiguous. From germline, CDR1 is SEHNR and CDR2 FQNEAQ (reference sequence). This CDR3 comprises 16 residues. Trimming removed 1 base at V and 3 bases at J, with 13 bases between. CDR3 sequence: CASSLGWIDSNQPQHF. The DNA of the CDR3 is TGTGCCAGCAGCTTAGGTTGGATCGATTCCAATCAGCCCCAGCATTTT.

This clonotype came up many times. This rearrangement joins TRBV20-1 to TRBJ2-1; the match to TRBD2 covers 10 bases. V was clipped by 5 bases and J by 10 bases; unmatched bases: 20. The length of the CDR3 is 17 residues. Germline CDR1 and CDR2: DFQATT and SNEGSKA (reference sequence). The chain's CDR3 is CSALHLGTSASVVEQFF. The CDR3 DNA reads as TGCAGTGCTCTCCACTTAGGGACTAGCGCGAGCGTCGTAGAGCAGTTCTTC.

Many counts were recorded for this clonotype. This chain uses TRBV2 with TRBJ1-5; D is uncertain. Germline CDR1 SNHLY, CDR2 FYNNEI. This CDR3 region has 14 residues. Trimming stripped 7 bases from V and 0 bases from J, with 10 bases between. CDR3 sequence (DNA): TGTGCCAGCAAGGAGGGTTCTAGCAATCAGCCCCAGCATTTT. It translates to CASKEGSSNQPQHF.